Listed here are 10 T cell receptor beta chains from one sample, sequenced in a study of blood T cell repertoires in COVID-19. Profiling relied on immunoSEQ multiplex PCR, and the TCRdb table lists in-frame clones only, not all of them. The data contain about 220,000 clones, around 81% of them singletons. The source material was peripheral blood. The receptors stem from a woman aged 25-40 years who had recovered from COVID-19.

The DNA for the CDR3 is TGTGCCAGCAGTTTATCGATCGGGACAGTTAATTCACCCCTCCACTTT. The encoded protein is CASSLSIGTVNSPLHF. This chain links TRBV27 with TRBJ1-6; 7 bases align to TRBD1. Per germline, CDR1 MNHEY and CDR2 SMNVEV (reference sequence). The CDR3 covers 16 residues. The V gene end was trimmed by 0 bases and the J gene end by 6 bases; junction bases not matched to a gene: 5.

This clone was found a few times. The chain links TRBV14 to TRBJ2-1, with 10 bases lining up with TRBD2. With 1 base clipped from V and 8 bases from J, the junction kept 14 bases outside the gene matches. The germline V gene encodes CDR1 SGHDN and CDR2 FVKESK. The CDR3 consists of 18 residues. The CDR3 DNA reads as TGTGCCAGCAGCCAAGCCCGGCACTTCAGCGGGAGGGCGCATGAGCAGTTCTTC. This translates into CASSQARHFSGRAHEQFF.

The chain is built from TRBV2 and TRBJ1-3, with 9 bases fitting TRBD1. V shed 8 bases and J 9 bases; nucleotides not matched to a gene: 11. The CDR3 runs 14 residues. Germline V lookup: CDR1 SNHLY, CDR2 FYNNEI. DNA for the CDR3: TGTGCCAGCCGCCCGGGACAGGGAGCAGGCACCATATATTTT. This encodes CASRPGQGAGTIYF.

The J gene is TRBJ2-2, the V gene TRBV28; D is ambiguous. This CDR3 has 11 amino acids. The germline CDR1 and CDR2 sequences are MDHEN and SYDVKM. V dropped 7 bases and J dropped 8 bases, with 8 bases sitting between them. DNA of the CDR3: TGTGCCAGCACCTTGCGGGGGGAGCTGTTTTTT. It translates to CASTLRGELFF.

The chain combines TRBV18 with TRBJ2-7; no clear D gene. Germline CDR1 KGHSH, CDR2 LQKENI. The V and J ends lost 6 bases and 3 bases respectively, with 9 bases between them. This CDR3 is built from 12 residues. The CDR3 nucleotides read TGTGCCAGCTCTCCTGTTAACTACGAGCAGTACTTC. Translated, it gives CASSPVNYEQYF.

This chain joins TRBV7-8 and TRBJ2-1; 11 nucleotides match TRBD2. CDR1 and CDR2 (germline): SGHVS, FQNEAQ. Trimming at V came to 1 base and at J to 11 bases, leaving 10 bases not matched to a gene. This CDR3 contains 16 residues. The CDR3 DNA follows: TGTGCCAGCAGCTTAGGGACTAGCGGGTTCGGGTGGAAGCAGTTCTTC. Its protein is CASSLGTSGFGWKQFF.

The chain carries TRBV2 and TRBJ1-6; 9 bases map to TRBD1. The CDR3 extends over 18 amino acids. Germline values: CDR1 SNHLY, CDR2 FYNNEI. J was trimmed by 2 bases and V by 4 bases; bases with no gene match: 9. CDR3 DNA: TGTGCCAGCAGTGGGCGAGCGGGACAGGGCGCCTATAATTCACCCCTCCACTTT. This translates into CASSGRAGQGAYNSPLHF. Based on the CDR3 plus reference TRBV2 and TRBJ1-6, the full variable domain is EPEVTQTPSHQVTQMGQEVILRCVPISNHLYFYWYRQILGQKVEFLVSFYNNEISEKSEIFDDQFSVERPDGSNFTLKIRSTKLEDSAMYFCASSGRAGQGAYNSPLHFGNGTRLTVT.

V is TRBV9 and J is TRBJ2-3, with 9 nucleotides matching TRBD2. V trimming: 4 bases; J trimming: 4 bases; junction bases outside the gene matches: 10. CDR1 and CDR2 from the germline V gene are SGDLS and YYNGEE. The CDR3 spans 16 residues. As DNA, the CDR3 is TGTGCCAGCAGCTCGAGAGCGGGAGGAGTCGCAGATACGCAGTATTTT. This encodes CASSSRAGGVADTQYF.

The chain recombines TRBV19 with TRBJ2-1; TRBD2 matches 12 bases. V shed 7 bases, J shed 7 bases, and the junction held 8 bases outside the gene matches. The CDR3 has 15 residues. CDR1 and CDR2 (germline): LNHDA, SQIVND (reference sequence). Here the CDR3 DNA reads TGTGCCAGTACCCCCACCGGGACTAGCGGGAATGAGCAGTTCTTC. Translated: CASTPTGTSGNEQFF. Full variable domain (rest looked up from reference TRBV19 and TRBJ2-1): DGGITQSPKYLFRKEGQNVTLSCEQNLNHDAMYWYRQDPGQGLRLIYYSQIVNDFQKGDIAEGYSVSREKKESFPLTVTSAQKNPTAFYLCASTPTGTSGNEQFFGPGTRLTVL.

The genes are TRBV29-1 and TRBJ1-1, with 10 positions matching TRBD1. CDR1 is SQVTM and CDR2 is ANQGSEA in the germline V gene. The CDR3 consists of 15 residues. Trimming at V came to 5 bases and at J to 5 bases, leaving 11 bases not matched to a gene. In DNA form, the CDR3 reads TGCAGCGTTTTCCGGGACAGGGGCTCTAGGACTGAAGCTTTCTTT. Amino acids: CSVFRDRGSRTEAFF.